These T cell receptor beta chains were read from a single sample in a study of CD8+ T cells in alopecia areata. Measured with immunoSEQ multiplex PCR; TCRdb has only the in-frame clones, and not every one. The sample lists 60,000 to 90,000 clones; approximately 66% were seen once. Sequencing was performed on CD8+ T cells sorted from blood, taken at week 24, from a patient treated with tofacitinib. The receptor source for this set is a human donor with alopecia areata. Each CDR3 is given without its conserved first and last residue.

CDR3 protein: ASSLARSRVKYNEQF
V gene: TRBV7-2
J gene: TRBJ2-1

CDR3 protein: ASSRAGGVIQETQY
V gene: TRBV25-1
J gene: TRBJ2-5

CDR3 protein: ASTPSGDYEQY
V gene: TRBV5-1
J gene: TRBJ2-7

CDR3 protein: ASSLVGVGTDTQY
V gene: TRBV27
J gene: TRBJ2-3

CDR3 protein: ASSTVTSGGLTDTQY
V gene: TRBV19
J gene: TRBJ2-3

CDR3 protein: ASSSPTDNTGELF
V gene: TRBV6-5
J gene: TRBJ2-2

CDR3 protein: ASSWGSGGQETQY
V gene: TRBV5-1
J gene: TRBJ2-5

CDR3 protein: SAGGLVEQF
V gene: TRBV20-1
J gene: TRBJ2-1

CDR3 protein: ASSLQGPTNEKLF
V gene: TRBV4-1
J gene: TRBJ1-4

CDR3 protein: ASSQVRRDREF
V gene: TRBV14
J gene: TRBJ2-1

CDR3 protein: ASSDWASGARDTQY
V gene: TRBV25-1
J gene: TRBJ2-3

CDR3 protein: ASSTQPGFDGYT
V gene: TRBV5-4
J gene: TRBJ1-2

CDR3 protein: ASSLGGTASLNQPQH
V gene: TRBV27
J gene: TRBJ1-5

CDR3 protein: ASMGTDYEQY
V gene: TRBV27
J gene: TRBJ2-7

CDR3 protein: ATAPSSYNEQF
V gene: TRBV15
J gene: TRBJ2-1

CDR3 protein: ASSLAHTEAF
V gene: TRBV13
J gene: TRBJ1-1

CDR3 protein: ASSLAREETQY
V gene: TRBV5-6
J gene: TRBJ2-5

CDR3 protein: ASSFTPGQGADTQY
V gene: TRBV5-4
J gene: TRBJ2-3

CDR3 protein: ASSLTGGLAGAAYNEQF
V gene: TRBV7-3
J gene: TRBJ2-1

CDR3 protein: ASSLAGLNTEAF
V gene: TRBV7-3
J gene: TRBJ1-1

CDR3 protein: ASSFAGGNEQF
V gene: TRBV13
J gene: TRBJ2-1

CDR3 protein: ASSPMPGEIYEQY
V gene: TRBV18
J gene: TRBJ2-7

CDR3 protein: ASSPGLGGTDTQY
V gene: TRBV5-4
J gene: TRBJ2-3

CDR3 protein: AWSVLSSEQF
V gene: TRBV30
J gene: TRBJ2-1

CDR3 protein: ASSTPPSSGPYNEQF
V gene: TRBV5-1
J gene: TRBJ2-1

CDR3 protein: ASSLDGFGQYGYT
V gene: TRBV7-3
J gene: TRBJ1-2

CDR3 protein: ASSESSGTVHRGNQPQH
V gene: TRBV2
J gene: TRBJ1-5

CDR3 protein: ASSQIFHNEQF
V gene: TRBV16
J gene: TRBJ2-1

CDR3 protein: ASSSTAFGETQY
V gene: TRBV7-9
J gene: TRBJ2-5

CDR3 protein: ASSFTGKGGEQY
V gene: TRBV27
J gene: TRBJ2-7

CDR3 protein: ASSYGGTSGEETQY
V gene: TRBV6-5
J gene: TRBJ2-5

CDR3 protein: SAISTDTQY
V gene: TRBV20-1
J gene: TRBJ2-3

CDR3 protein: ASSLGFTEAF
V gene: TRBV7-9
J gene: TRBJ1-1

CDR3 protein: ASSSGLAGDETQY
V gene: TRBV7-2
J gene: TRBJ2-5

CDR3 protein: SVEDRDRETDTQY
V gene: TRBV29-1
J gene: TRBJ2-3

CDR3 protein: ASSLGYDEQF
V gene: TRBV7-2
J gene: TRBJ2-1

CDR3 protein: ASSLEGRDVFEQY
V gene: TRBV7-6
J gene: TRBJ2-7

CDR3 protein: ARERDRGISSGANVLT
V gene: TRBV2
J gene: TRBJ2-6

CDR3 protein: ASSWATGVGEQY
V gene: TRBV5-1
J gene: TRBJ2-7

CDR3 protein: ASSLLAGVGEQY
V gene: TRBV5-4
J gene: TRBJ2-7

CDR3 protein: ASRHRSGTEQY
V gene: TRBV27
J gene: TRBJ2-7

CDR3 protein: ASGPTGGYGYT
V gene: TRBV12-5
J gene: TRBJ1-2